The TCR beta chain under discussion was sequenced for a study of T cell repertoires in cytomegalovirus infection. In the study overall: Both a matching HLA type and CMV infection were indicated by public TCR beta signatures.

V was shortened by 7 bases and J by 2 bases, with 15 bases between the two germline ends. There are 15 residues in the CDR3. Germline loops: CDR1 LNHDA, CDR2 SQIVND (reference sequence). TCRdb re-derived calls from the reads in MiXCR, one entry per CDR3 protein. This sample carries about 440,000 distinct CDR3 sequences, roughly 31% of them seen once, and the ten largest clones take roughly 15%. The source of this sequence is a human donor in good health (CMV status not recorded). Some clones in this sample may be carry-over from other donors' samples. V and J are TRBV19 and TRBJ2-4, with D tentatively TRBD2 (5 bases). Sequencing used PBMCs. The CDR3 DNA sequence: TGTGCCAGTATTATCCTCGGGATAACCAAAAACATTCAGTACTTC. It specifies CASIILGITKNIQYF.